This is a list of T cell receptor beta chains from one sample in a study of pediatric ulcerative colitis. Profiling relied on immunoSEQ multiplex PCR, and the TCRdb table lists in-frame clones only, not all of them. This sample carries 40,000 to 55,000 clones, about four fifths of them seen once, and the ten largest clones take under 4%. The sample comprised gut tissue. The receptors shown here come from a girl aged 5-17 years with moderate ulcerative colitis. The CDR3 runs from the conserved cysteine through the conserved F or W. The D gene is left open where the match is weak. Expanded clones are given a class, and other clones once, few, many or no size at all.

few	TRBV10-1	TRBJ1-1	TRBD1	TGCGCCAGCAGTGGGTCCCGGGACAGTGAAGCTTTCTTT	CASSGSRDSEAFF
.	TRBV2	TRBJ2-1	.	TGTGCCAGCAGTGAGGGTGGACACCGGTTCTTC	CASSEGGHRFF
once	TRBV30	TRBJ2-5	.	TGTGCCTGGAGTTACAACCAAGAGACCCAGTACTTC	CAWSYNQETQYF
once	TRBV4-1	TRBJ2-7	.	TGCGCCAGCAGCCACAGACTCGGGTCCCCCCACGAGCAGTACTTC	CASSHRLGSPHEQYF
.	TRBV27	TRBJ2-7	TRBD2	TGTGCCAGCAGCCTAGCGGGGAACTCCTACGAGCAGTACTTC	CASSLAGNSYEQYF
.	TRBV4-2	TRBJ2-3	.	TGTGCCAGCAGCCACCTGGGGGAGGCCAGCACAGATACGCAGTATTTT	CASSHLGEASTDTQYF
.	TRBV5-4	TRBJ2-7	TRBD1	TGTGCCAGCAGCGCCCGACAGGGCGACAGGGGCGAGCAGTACTTC	CASSARQGDRGEQYF
.	TRBV19	TRBJ2-7	TRBD2	TGTGCCAGTAGTATAGAATCGAGCGGGGCCCTTGGCGGGCAGTACTTC	CASSIESSGALGGQYF
.	TRBV7-2	TRBJ2-1	TRBD1	TGTGCCAGCAGCCCAGGGGGCCGGAACAATGAGCAGTTCTTC	CASSPGGRNNEQFF
.	TRBV7-2	TRBJ2-2	TRBD2	TGTGCCAGCAGCTTAGGCCCGCGGGGGACCCCCCCGAACACCGGGGAGCTGTTTTTT	CASSLGPRGTPPNTGELFF
.	TRBV9	TRBJ1-4	.	TGTGCCAGCAGCCCGAACGTGGGGGGCACGCATGAAAAACTGTTTTTT	CASSPNVGGTHEKLFF
.	TRBV2	TRBJ1-4	.	TGTGCCAGCAGTCTCGGCCGTCTCGATGAAAAACTGTTTTTT	CASSLGRLDEKLFF
.	TRBV5-1	TRBJ2-3	.	TGCGCCAGCAAATGGAGGGGCACAGATACGCAGTATTTT	CASKWRGTDTQYF
.	TRBV4-2	TRBJ2-3	TRBD2	TGTGCCAGCAGCCAAGAAGGCGGGAGAGGAGCAGATACGCAGTATTTT	CASSQEGGRGADTQYF
medium-sized	TRBV19	TRBJ1-3	.	TGTGCCAGTACGTTTAGGACACCTGGAAACACCATATATTTT	CASTFRTPGNTIYF
.	TRBV19	TRBJ1-5	TRBD1	TGTGCCAGTAGTTCTGACAGGGCGGGGAATCAGCCCCAGCATTTT	CASSSDRAGNQPQHF
few	TRBV5-1	TRBJ2-7	.	TGCGCCAGCAGCTTGTTCGCTGGATCCTACGAGCAGTACTTC	CASSLFAGSYEQYF
.	TRBV4-1	TRBJ2-1	TRBD2	TGCGCCAGCAGCCCCGATGGGGCCATACTAGCGGGAGTTCTCAATGAGCAGTTCTTC	CASSPDGAILAGVLNEQFF
.	TRBV9	TRBJ2-2	TRBD1	TGTGCCAGCAGCGTATCCTCATACGACAGGGGGCTGGTGGACACCGGGGAGCTGTTTTTT	CASSVSSYDRGLVDTGELFF
.	TRBV7-9	TRBJ2-2	.	TGTGCCAGCAAGGAGACTATACGTTCGAACACCGGGGAGCTGTTTTTT	CASKETIRSNTGELFF
.	TRBV10-3	TRBJ2-7	.	TGTGCCATAAAAGGGGCCTACGAGCAGTACTTC	CAIKGAYEQYF
few	TRBV18	TRBJ1-2	TRBD1	TGTGCCAGCTCAGGTGGGACAGACTATGGCTACACCTTC	CASSGGTDYGYTF
.	TRBV6-5	TRBJ1-1	.	TGTGCCCACAAGGGGCTGAACACTGAAGCTTTCTTT	CAHKGLNTEAFF
.	TRBV5-1	TRBJ2-5	.	TGCGCCAGCAGCTTGGGCAGGGACGGAGAGACCCAGTACTTC	CASSLGRDGETQYF